The sequence of this T cell receptor beta chain was determined in a study of tissue T cells after allogeneic stem cell transplantation. Study information: Samples with visible lymphocytes on H&E were prioritized for sequencing.

Some clones are missing from TCRdb's copy, which holds only in-frame ones; the method was immunoSEQ multiplex PCR. In the table there are around 4,000 clones, approximately 57% of which are singletons. The germline V gene has CDR1 LNHDA and CDR2 SQIVND (reference sequence). This CDR3 region has 13 residues. The V and J ends lost 6 bases and 8 bases respectively, with 16 bases between them. The receptor was derived from a female donor older than 55 with lung cancer. The chain recombines TRBV19 with TRBJ1-2; maybe TRBD1 (5 bases). Sequenced material: tissue from the esophagus, taken at autopsy. The CDR3 loop reads CASSPGPRGGYTF. Written as DNA, the CDR3 is TGTGCCAGTAGCCCGGGGCCCCGCGGAGGCTACACCTTC.